These 26 T cell receptor beta chains originate from one sample sequenced in a study of beta chain features in type 1 diabetes. Every isolated RNA sample was fully reverse transcribed, so sequencing captured expressed TCRB transcripts. The data were produced by immunoSEQ multiplex PCR, yet TCRdb's version contains in-frame clones alone and is incomplete. The sample lists about 290,000 clones; roughly 8% were seen once. Sequenced: central memory CD4+ T cells from blood. The receptor source for this set is a woman aged 18-29 years in good health.

V gene TRBV4-3 combines with J gene TRBJ2-1; a weak D match, TRBD1 (6 bases). Between the trimmed V and J ends, which lost 0 bases and 14 bases, there was a span of 29 bases. The CDR3 consists of 18 residues. The germline CDR1 and CDR2 sequences are LGHNA and YSLEER. CDR3 sequence (DNA): TGCGCCAGCAGCCAAGATTTGCATACAGGGTTAACAACCCTCGACGAGTTCTTC. Its protein product is CASSQDLHTGLTTLDEFF.

This clone was seen more than once but under ten times. This chain links TRBV7-3 with TRBJ2-1; 9 nucleotides match TRBD1. J gave up 10 bases and V 1 base, and 8 bases lay outside the gene matches. Germline V CDR1 and CDR2: SGHTA, FQGTGA. The CDR3 loop spans 15 amino acids. The CDR3 is CASSLSRDRVSEQFF. CDR3 DNA: TGTGCCAGCAGCTTAAGCCGGGACAGGGTCAGCGAGCAGTTCTTC.

This clone has only a few counts. The chain carries TRBV13 and TRBJ1-6, with D possibly matching TRBD1 (6 bases). CDR1 and CDR2 (germline): PRHDT, FYEKMQ (reference sequence). The CDR3 has 15 amino acids. Trimming pared 1 base from V and 8 bases from J, leaving 12 bases between. The DNA of the CDR3 is TGTGCCAGCAGCTTAGTACAGGGTGTTTATTCACCCCTCCACTTT. Protein: CASSLVQGVYSPLHF.

V and J are TRBV6-5 and TRBJ2-1; the match to TRBD1 covers 8 bases. Losses at the gene ends were 0 bases for V and 5 bases for J; bases not matched to a gene: 3. This CDR3 spans 15 amino acids. Germline V gives CDR1 MNHEY, CDR2 SVGAGI. CDR3: CASSYSSGQDNEQFF. The DNA of the CDR3 is TGTGCCAGCAGTTACTCCTCGGGACAGGACAATGAGCAGTTCTTC.

The chain recombines TRBV4-3 with TRBJ1-5; no clear D gene. V dropped 2 bases and J dropped 1 base, with 12 bases sitting between them. CDR3 length equals 16 residues. Germline V CDR1 and CDR2: LGHNA, YSLEER. The CDR3: CASSQSSGESNQPQHF. The DNA for the CDR3 is TGCGCCAGCAGCCAAAGTAGCGGGGAGAGCAATCAGCCCCAGCATTTT.

This clone was seen more than once but under ten times. This chain connects TRBV7-9 to TRBJ2-7; 12 positions match TRBD1. The V segment lost 5 bases and the J segment 7 bases; nucleotides outside the gene matches: 9. The CDR3 has 15 residues. CDR1 and CDR2 (germline): SEHNR, FQNEAQ (reference sequence). This chain's CDR3 is CASSTGTGGLREQYF. CDR3 coding DNA: TGTGCCAGCAGCACTGGGACAGGGGGCTTAAGGGAGCAGTACTTC.

In this sample, this clone turned up many times. The CDR3 DNA is TGTGCCAGCAGCAAATCCCCGGGACAGGGGAATGAAAAACTGTTTTTT. Residues: CASSKSPGQGNEKLFF. The chain employs TRBV7-9 and TRBJ1-4; 10 nucleotides agree with TRBD1. This CDR3 has 16 amino acids. With V trimmed by 5 bases and J by 5 bases, 8 bases remained unmatched. The germline V gene has CDR1 SEHNR and CDR2 FQNEAQ (reference sequence).

This chain links TRBV7-9 with TRBJ2-7; D is possibly TRBD1 or TRBD2 (5 bases each). The CDR3 sequence is 15 residues long. V lost 4 bases and J 3 bases, leaving 16 bases between the germline ends. Looked up from germline, CDR1 is SEHNR and CDR2 is FQNEAQ (reference sequence). The CDR3 reads CASSSRQIGGYEQYF. Here the CDR3 DNA reads TGTGCCAGCAGCTCGAGACAAATTGGGGGCTACGAGCAGTACTTC.

This clone was seen only a few times. The chain uses TRBV28 and TRBJ2-6; TRBD2 might be the D (5 bases). This CDR3 spans 15 amino acids. Germline V CDR1 and CDR2: MDHEN, SYDVKM. V gave up 6 bases and J gave up 1 base, with 10 bases separating them. This CDR3 reads CASRSRGSGANVLTF. The CDR3 region has the DNA TGTGCCAGCAGGAGTCGCGGGTCTGGGGCCAACGTCCTGACTTTC.

This clone occurred a few times. V is TRBV7-9 and J is TRBJ1-2, with D perhaps TRBD1 (5 bases). The length of the CDR3 is 17 residues. V was cut by 0 bases and J by 3 bases, with 17 bases left in between. CDR1 SEHNR and CDR2 FQNEAQ come from the germline V gene (reference sequence). CDR3 amino acids: CASSLASGRGEDYGYTF. The CDR3 DNA reads as TGTGCCAGCAGCTTAGCGAGCGGAAGGGGTGAGGACTATGGCTACACCTTC.

This clone was recorded at least ten times. The rearrangement uses TRBV6-4 and TRBJ2-1; D is unclear. CDR3 size: 12 residues. V gave up 0 bases and J gave up 6 bases, with 3 bases separating them. Germline V CDR1 and CDR2: MRHNA, SNTAGT. The CDR3 reads CASSDSLNEQFF. Here the CDR3 DNA reads TGTGCCAGCAGTGACTCGCTCAATGAGCAGTTCTTC.

This clone was seen a few times. This chain uses TRBV18 with TRBJ2-3, with D tentatively TRBD1 (6 bases). V was pared by 7 bases and J by 4 bases, with 15 bases between. Germline CDR1 is KGHSH and CDR2 is LQKENI. This CDR3 has 14 residues. The CDR3 DNA is TGTGCCAGCTGCCTTTTACAGGGTTCAGATACGCAGTATTTT. Protein sequence: CASCLLQGSDTQYF.

This clone has a count of ten or more. The chain combines TRBV2 with TRBJ1-1, with no clear D. The CDR3 totals 13 residues. The V and J ends lost 8 bases and 10 bases respectively, with 20 bases between them. Germline CDR1 reads SNHLY; CDR2 reads FYNNEI. The CDR3 loop reads CASDPGSSSRAFF. DNA of the CDR3: TGTGCCAGCGACCCCGGGTCATCGTCAAGAGCTTTCTTT.

V usage is TRBV6-6 and J usage is TRBJ2-5, with unresolved D. CDR1 is MNHNY, CDR2 SVGAGI, per germline (reference sequence). The V end lost 6 bases, the J end lost 5 bases, and 4 bases lay between the germline ends. The CDR3 is made up of 10 amino acids. The CDR3 DNA reads TGTGCCAGCAGCGGGGAGACCCAGTACTTC. Translation gives CASSGETQYF.

At least ten counts were recorded for this clone. The chain joins TRBV28 to TRBJ2-1; D may be TRBD1 or TRBD2 (5 bases each). V dropped 2 bases and J dropped 5 bases, with 22 bases sitting between them. The CDR3 runs to 18 residues. The germline V gene encodes CDR1 MDHEN and CDR2 SYDVKM. The CDR3 DNA follows: TGTGCCAGCAGTTTAAGGACTCGGGGCCTCCCGCTCGACAATGAGCAGTTCTTC. This sequence encodes CASSLRTRGLPLDNEQFF.

This clone was observed at least ten times. The chain combines TRBV5-1 with TRBJ1-1; D is unclear. CDR3 length: 13 amino acids. Trimming took off 6 bases at V and 0 bases at J, with 9 bases between the two ends. Germline values: CDR1 SGHRS, CDR2 YFSETQ. The CDR3 protein is CASNPDLNTEAFF. CDR3 DNA: TGCGCCAGCAACCCCGACCTGAACACTGAAGCTTTCTTT.

This clone was seen only a few times. The rearrangement joins TRBV7-9 to TRBJ2-5; D might be TRBD2 (5 bases). The V end lost 4 bases, the J end lost 4 bases, and 10 bases lay between the germline ends. The germline CDR1 and CDR2 sequences are SEHNR and FQNEAQ (reference sequence). The CDR3 is made up of 13 amino acids. The CDR3, as DNA: TGTGCCAGCAGCTGGGAGAGGGCAGAGACCCAGTACTTC. It codes for CASSWERAETQYF.

The rearrangement uses TRBV6-5 and TRBJ1-3, with D perhaps matching TRBD1 (5 bases). The CDR3 consists of 11 residues. The V and J ends lost 7 bases and 7 bases respectively, with 8 bases between them. The germline CDR1 and CDR2 sequences are MNHEY and SVGAGI. CDR3 loop: CASKGPNTIYF. The CDR3 region has the DNA TGTGCCAGCAAGGGACCCAACACCATATATTTT.

V gene TRBV14 combines with J gene TRBJ1-4; tentative D call: TRBD1 (6 bases). V gave up 3 bases and J gave up 3 bases, with 17 bases separating them. This CDR3 region has 17 residues. Germline lookup yields CDR1 SGHDN and CDR2 FVKESK. This chain's CDR3 is CASSQVNRRGPNEKLFF. Here the CDR3 DNA reads TGTGCCAGCAGCCAGGTTAACCGCAGGGGACCTAATGAAAAACTGTTTTTT.

This clone was counted between two and nine times. This chain uses TRBV29-1 with TRBJ2-3; tentatively, D is TRBD1 or TRBD2 (5 bases each). This CDR3 region has 14 residues. With 2 bases removed from V and 2 bases from J, the gap between germline ends came to 11 bases. Germline CDR1 is SQVTM and CDR2 is ANQGSEA. In DNA, the CDR3 is TGCAGCGTTGAAAGGGACCACTACACAGATACGCAGTATTTT. Its translation: CSVERDHYTDTQYF.

This clone was counted between two and nine times. V gene TRBV7-9 combines with J gene TRBJ2-1, with 9 bases identical to TRBD1. Unmatched junction bases numbered 2, after V lost 5 bases and J lost 0 bases. The CDR3 spans 15 residues. The germline V gene encodes CDR1 SEHNR and CDR2 FQNEAQ (reference sequence). For the CDR3, the DNA is TGTGCCAGCAGCCTGGACAGGGGCTCCTACAATGAGCAGTTCTTC. Translated: CASSLDRGSYNEQFF.

This chain links TRBV6-5 with TRBJ2-3; D unresolved. This CDR3 spans 15 amino acids. Trimming stripped 2 bases from V and 7 bases from J, with 16 bases between. Germline-derived CDR1 and CDR2 are MNHEY and SVGAGI. The CDR3 reads CASSYTVDRVNTQYF. DNA of the CDR3: TGTGCCAGCAGTTACACAGTGGACCGGGTGAATACGCAGTATTTT.

The V gene is TRBV9, the J gene TRBJ1-3, with D perhaps matching TRBD1 (6 bases). From germline, CDR1 is SGDLS and CDR2 YYNGEE. This CDR3 comprises 15 residues. Trimming left V 3 bases short and J 2 bases short, with 12 bases between. As DNA, the CDR3 is TGTGCCAGCAGCGCCCGAGGGACAACTGGAAACACCATATATTTT. It specifies CASSARGTTGNTIYF.

The chain couples TRBV29-1 to TRBJ2-3; 8 nucleotides line up with TRBD2. Trimming cost V 4 bases and J 2 bases; bases outside gene matches: 11. This CDR3 is 16 amino acids long. Germline V gene lookup returns CDR1 SQVTM and CDR2 ANQGSEA. CDR3 residues: CSVADIVAGFTDTQYF. CDR3 in DNA: TGCAGCGTTGCCGATATAGTAGCGGGGTTCACAGATACGCAGTATTTT.

The V call is TRBV2, the J call TRBJ1-5, with D tentatively TRBD1 (6 bases). CDR3 length equals 15 residues. Germline V gives CDR1 SNHLY, CDR2 FYNNEI. V dropped 3 bases and J dropped 1 base, with 10 bases sitting between them. This CDR3 reads CASSDTGQSNQPQHF. In DNA form, the CDR3 reads TGTGCCAGCAGTGATACAGGGCAGAGCAATCAGCCCCAGCATTTT.

This clone was counted only a few times. V usage is TRBV7-3 and J usage is TRBJ2-3, with D unresolved. The CDR3 contains 13 residues. The V end lost 5 bases, the J end lost 4 bases, and 10 bases lay between the germline ends. Germline lookup yields CDR1 SGHTA and CDR2 FQGTGA. The CDR3 spells CASSPGIADTQYF. In DNA, the CDR3 is TGTGCCAGCAGCCCAGGAATTGCAGATACGCAGTATTTT.